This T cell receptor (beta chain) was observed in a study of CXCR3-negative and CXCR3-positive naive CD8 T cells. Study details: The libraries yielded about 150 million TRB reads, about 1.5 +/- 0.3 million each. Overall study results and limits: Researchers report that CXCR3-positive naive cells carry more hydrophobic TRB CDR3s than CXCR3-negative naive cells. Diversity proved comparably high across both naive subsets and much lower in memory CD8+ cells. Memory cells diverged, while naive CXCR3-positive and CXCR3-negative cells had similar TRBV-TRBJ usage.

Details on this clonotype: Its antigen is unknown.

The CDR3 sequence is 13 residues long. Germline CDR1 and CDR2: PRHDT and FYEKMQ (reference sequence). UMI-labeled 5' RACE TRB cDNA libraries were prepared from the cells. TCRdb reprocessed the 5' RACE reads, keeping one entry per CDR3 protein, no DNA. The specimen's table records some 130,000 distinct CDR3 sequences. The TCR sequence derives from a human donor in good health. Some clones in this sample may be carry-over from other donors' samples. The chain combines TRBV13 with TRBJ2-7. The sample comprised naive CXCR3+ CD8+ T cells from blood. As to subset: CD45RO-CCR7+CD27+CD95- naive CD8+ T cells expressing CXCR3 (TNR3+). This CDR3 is CASSRGEYYEQYF. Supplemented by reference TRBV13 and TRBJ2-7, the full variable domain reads AAGVIQSPRHLIKEKRETATLKCYPIPRHDTVYWYQQGPGQDPQFLISFYEKMQSDKGSIPDRFSAQQFSDYHSELNMSSLELGDSALYFCASSRGEYYEQYFGPGTRLTVT.